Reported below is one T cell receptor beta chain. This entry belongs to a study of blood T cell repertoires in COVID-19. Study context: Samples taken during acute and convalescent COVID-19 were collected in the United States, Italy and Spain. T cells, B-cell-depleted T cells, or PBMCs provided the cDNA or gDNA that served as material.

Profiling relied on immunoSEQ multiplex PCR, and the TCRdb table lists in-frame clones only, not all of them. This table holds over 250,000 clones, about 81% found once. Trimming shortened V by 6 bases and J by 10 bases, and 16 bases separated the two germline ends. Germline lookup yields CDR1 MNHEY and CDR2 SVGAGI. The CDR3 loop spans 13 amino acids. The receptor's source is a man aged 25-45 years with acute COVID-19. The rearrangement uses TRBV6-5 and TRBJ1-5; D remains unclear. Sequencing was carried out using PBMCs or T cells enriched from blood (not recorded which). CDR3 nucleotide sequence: TGTGCCAGCAGGTTAGACATGCTCAGCCCCCAGCATTTT. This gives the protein CASRLDMLSPQHF.